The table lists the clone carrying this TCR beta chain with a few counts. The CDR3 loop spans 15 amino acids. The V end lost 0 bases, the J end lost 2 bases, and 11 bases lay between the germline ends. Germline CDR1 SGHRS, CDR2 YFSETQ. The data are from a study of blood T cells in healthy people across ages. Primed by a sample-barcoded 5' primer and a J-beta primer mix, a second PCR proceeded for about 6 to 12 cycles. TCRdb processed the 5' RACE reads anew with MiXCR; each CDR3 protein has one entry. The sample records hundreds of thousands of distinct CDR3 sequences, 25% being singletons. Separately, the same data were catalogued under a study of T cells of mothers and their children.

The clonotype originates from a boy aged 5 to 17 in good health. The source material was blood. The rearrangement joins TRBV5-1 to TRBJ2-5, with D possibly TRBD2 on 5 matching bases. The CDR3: CASSLASWEQETQYF. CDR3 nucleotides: TGCGCCAGCAGCTTGGCATCCTGGGAGCAAGAGACCCAGTACTTC.